This T cell receptor (beta chain) was profiled in a study of blood T cell repertoires in COVID-19. Study-wide context: PBMCs, B-cell-depleted T cells, or T cells provided the cDNA or gDNA that made up the material.

Per the original methods: Reference gene primer amplification in the assay estimated nucleated cell counts. Assay: immunoSEQ multiplex PCR; the TCRdb copy retains only in-frame clones and omits some. That table supplies the V and J calls and clone size; D and trimming were determined from the DNA. The data contain fewer than 400,000 clones, around 92% of them singletons. CDR1 and CDR2 from the germline V gene are MNHEY and SVGAGI. V lost 7 bases and J lost 3; bases outside the gene matches: 5. This CDR3 region has 15 residues. Ages ranged from about 18 to 100 years, with residence in 24 US areas. Membership in each cohort depended on participant-reported clinical history.

The source is a young woman who had recovered from COVID-19. This chain uses TRBV6-5 with TRBJ2-3; 12 bases are shared with TRBD2. The specimen was PBMCs or T cells enriched from blood (not recorded which). The CDR3 here is CASIETSGGTDTQYF. Here the CDR3 DNA reads TGTGCCAGCATCGAGACTAGCGGGGGAACAGATACGCAGTATTTT.